This T cell receptor beta chain was profiled in a study of T cell changes during pregnancy in multiple sclerosis. Germline V lookup: CDR1 LNHDA, CDR2 SQIVND (reference sequence). Trimming shortened V by 3 bases and J by 2 bases, and 15 bases separated the two germline ends. The CDR3 length is 16 residues. Sequencing used immunoSEQ multiplex PCR; TCRdb keeps in-frame clones, though not all of them. The sample has around 86,000 clones, 90% to 95% seen once. The receptor's source is a female donor with multiple sclerosis, enrolled in a pregnancy study. The sample was peripheral blood, taken in the first trimester of pregnancy. The chain uses TRBV19 and TRBJ2-3; D is perhaps TRBD1 (7 bases). The CDR3, as DNA: TGTGCCAGTAGTATCGATGGCAGGGGGGTCACAGATACGCAGTATTTT. It codes for CASSIDGRGVTDTQYF.